This T cell receptor (beta chain) was profiled in a study of blood T cells in healthy people across ages. Study findings and constraints: Among T cells, TCR beta diversity per million cells dropped roughly linearly as age rose. Fewer expanded clones and more diversity marked long-lived versus aged donors.

Then a second PCR, running roughly 6 to 11 cycles, was carried out with a sample-barcoded 5' primer and a J-beta primer mix. The template-switch adaptor, which had 12 random nucleotides, put a tag on each cDNA molecule. TCRdb used MiXCR to reprocess the 5' RACE reads, holding one entry per CDR3 protein. The sample holds approximately 850,000 distinct CDR3 sequences, 44% seen once. As to this clonotype: The antigen is unknown.

No fewer than 5 micrograms of total RNA were isolated from every sample. Germline CDR1 reads DFQATT; CDR2 reads SNEGSKA (reference sequence). This CDR3 region has 16 residues. Losses at the gene ends were 2 bases for V and 8 bases for J; bases not matched to a gene: 14. The chain combines TRBV20-1 with TRBJ2-1, with TRBD1 matching over 8 bases. This clonotype originated in a man in his 60s in good health. Sequencing was carried out using blood. The CDR3 spells CSARLRPGQVAYEQFF. The CDR3 DNA is TGCAGTGCTAGACTACGACCGGGACAGGTTGCCTATGAGCAGTTCTTC.